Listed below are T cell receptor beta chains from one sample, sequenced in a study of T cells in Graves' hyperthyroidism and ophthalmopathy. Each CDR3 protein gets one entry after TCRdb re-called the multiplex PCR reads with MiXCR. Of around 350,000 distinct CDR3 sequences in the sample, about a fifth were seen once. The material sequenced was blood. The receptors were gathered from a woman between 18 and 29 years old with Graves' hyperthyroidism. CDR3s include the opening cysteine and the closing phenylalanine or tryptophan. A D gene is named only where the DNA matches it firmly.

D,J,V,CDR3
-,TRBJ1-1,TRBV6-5,CASSYSVGDTEAFF
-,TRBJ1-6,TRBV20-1,CSAPPQPWYLPNSPLHF
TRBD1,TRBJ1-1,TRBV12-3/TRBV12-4,CASRGTGGESGTEAFF
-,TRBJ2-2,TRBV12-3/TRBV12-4,CASTRLRAGELFF
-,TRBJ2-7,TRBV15,CATSRDRAGSYEQYF
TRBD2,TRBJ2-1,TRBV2,CASSEWLAGGHSEQFF
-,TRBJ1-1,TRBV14,CASSQVDTEFPEAFF
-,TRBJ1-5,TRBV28,CASSDSSYWGNQPQHF
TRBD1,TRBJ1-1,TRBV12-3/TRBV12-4,CASRLLHQTGANTEAFF
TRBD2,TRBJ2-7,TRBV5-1,CASSSLGSGGLVDEQYF
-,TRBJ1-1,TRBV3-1,CASSPKRATHTEAFF
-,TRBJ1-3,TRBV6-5,CASSYSRNGNTIYF
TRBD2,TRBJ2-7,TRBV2,CASSRSLAGYYEQYF
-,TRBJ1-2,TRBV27,CASNPSGDLNGYTF
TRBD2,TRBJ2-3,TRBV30,CAWQGLAGWDTQYF
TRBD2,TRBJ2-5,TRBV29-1,CSVDGEGTETQYF
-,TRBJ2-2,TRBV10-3,CAISDSRTHDTGELFF
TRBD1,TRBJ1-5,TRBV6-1,CASSERGRGNQPQHF
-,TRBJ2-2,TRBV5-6,CASSLAGAANTGELFF
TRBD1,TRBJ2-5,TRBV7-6,CASSSRTGRETQYF
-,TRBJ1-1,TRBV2,CASRDRGGSEAFF
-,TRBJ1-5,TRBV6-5,CASRGVGNQPQHF
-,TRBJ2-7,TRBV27,CASSLSGQTTNEQYF
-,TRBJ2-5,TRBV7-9,CASSSGPRRETQYF